The 24 T cell receptor beta chains listed next were all sequenced from one sample in a study of blood T cell repertoires in COVID-19 (dated by TCRdb to about 2020). The method behind the library was the immunoSEQ multiplex PCR assay. The table comes from immuneACCESS by way of TCRdb, which keeps in-frame sequences with V and J called. Part of the clones is missing from these tables; in studies checked, under half for an unresolved V gene and the rest for unknown reasons. Across this sample there are some 83,000 clones, with about 82% seen only once. The top ten clones comprise 7% to 9% of the sample. The sequencing sample was made of peripheral blood. These TCRs come from a middle-aged man with active COVID-19.

This clone occurred once. The chain joins TRBV13 to TRBJ2-1; possible D gene TRBD1, 6 bases. Germline lookup yields CDR1 PRHDT and CDR2 FYEKMQ (reference sequence). V shed 1 base and J shed 7 bases, with 23 bases lying between them. CDR3 size: 18 residues. The CDR3 nucleotides are TGTGCCAGCAGCTTAGTGGTCAGGGGCATGGGGACCGGGAATGAGCAGTTCTTC. Translation: CASSLVVRGMGTGNEQFF.

The chain carries TRBV28 and TRBJ2-7, with TRBD2 matching over 7 bases. The trim removed 4 bases at V and 7 bases at J, leaving 16 bases unmatched. This CDR3 has 16 residues. Germline CDR1 reads MDHEN; CDR2 reads SYDVKM. The CDR3 nucleotides are TGTGCCAGCAGTTCCCCGCGTTCAGCGGGGATGGGGGAGCAGTACTTC. It specifies CASSSPRSAGMGEQYF.

The chain joins TRBV20-1 to TRBJ1-1, with D unclear. Germline V gives CDR1 DFQATT, CDR2 SNEGSKA (reference sequence). This CDR3 is built from 11 residues. CDR3 protein: CTSRLNTEAFF. The DNA for the CDR3 is TGCACTTCTCGTCTGAACACTGAAGCTTTCTTT.

This clone has just a few counts. The chain is built from TRBV28 and TRBJ2-7; a possible D gene is TRBD1 (6 bases). Trimming took 9 bases from V and 3 from J, leaving 12 bases between them. CDR1 and CDR2 (germline): MDHEN, SYDVKM. The length of the CDR3 is 12 residues. DNA of the CDR3: TGTGCCAGTAAAAACAGGGTCTACGAGCAGTACTTC. Protein sequence: CASKNRVYEQYF.

The chain joins TRBV5-8 to TRBJ1-4; 7 nucleotides line up with TRBD1. After removal of 3 bases from V and 16 bases from J, the junction contained 9 bases not matched to a gene. This CDR3 contains 12 residues. Germline V gene data show CDR1 as SGHTS and CDR2 as YDEGEE. CDR3 nucleotides: TGTGCCAGCAGCTACAGACCGGGACAGCCGTTTTTT. As protein: CASSYRPGQPFF.

This clone has just one count. V is TRBV5-1 and J is TRBJ2-3, with D possibly being TRBD2 (5 bases). Germline V gene data show CDR1 as SGHRS and CDR2 as YFSETQ. Deletions cut 0 bases from V and 2 bases from J, with 16 bases between. The CDR3 is 17 residues long. CDR3 loop: CASSLAGSSWVTDTQYF. The CDR3 DNA reads as TGCGCCAGCAGCTTGGCCGGCTCTAGCTGGGTCACAGATACGCAGTATTTT.

V usage is TRBV5-1 and J usage is TRBJ2-7; 11 nucleotides line up with TRBD2. The CDR3 loop spans 15 amino acids. Germline-derived CDR1 and CDR2 are SGHRS and YFSETQ. V trimming: 4 bases; J trimming: 2 bases; junction bases outside the gene matches: 5. The CDR3 DNA follows: TGCGCCAGCAGCAAACCTAGCGGGGGGACCTACGAGCAGTACTTC. Its translation is CASSKPSGGTYEQYF.

This chain links TRBV19 with TRBJ2-2; 9 nucleotides line up with TRBD1. Germline V lookup: CDR1 LNHDA, CDR2 SQIVND (reference sequence). V trimming: 4 bases; J trimming: 3 bases; junction bases outside the gene matches: 18. The CDR3 has 20 residues. CDR3 nucleotides: TGTGCCAGTAGTACGTTAGCTCCTGGACAGGGGAAGGGGGACACCGGGGAGCTGTTTTTT. This sequence encodes CASSTLAPGQGKGDTGELFF.

The rearrangement uses TRBV7-9 and TRBJ1-1; TRBD1 matches at 9 bases. The V and J ends lost 1 base and 5 bases, in that order; junction bases with no gene match: 11. The CDR3 loop spans 17 amino acids. Germline CDR1 is SEHNR and CDR2 is FQNEAQ (reference sequence). CDR3 DNA sequence: TGTGCCAGCAGCTTAGACAGGGGGCGAGGAACCAAGACTGAAGCTTTCTTT. It specifies CASSLDRGRGTKTEAFF. Full variable domain (rest looked up from reference TRBV7-9 and TRBJ1-1): DTGVSQNPRHKITKRGQNVTFRCDPISEHNRLYWYRQTLGQGPEFLTYFQNEAQLEKSRLLSDRFSAERPKGSFSTLEIQRTEQGDSAMYLCASSLDRGRGTKTEAFFGQGTRLTVV.

The V and J genes are TRBV5-1 and TRBJ1-1, with TRBD1 as a possible D gene (6 bases). This CDR3 region has 14 residues. Trimming removed 1 base from V and 5 bases from J, with 12 bases in between. The germline V gene has CDR1 SGHRS and CDR2 YFSETQ. The DNA for the CDR3 is TGCGCCAGCAGCTTGTTGACAGGTAATACTGAAGCTTTCTTT. As protein: CASSLLTGNTEAFF. The full variable domain, its missing parts supplied by reference TRBV5-1 and TRBJ1-1, is KAGVTQTPRYLIKTRGQQVTLSCSPISGHRSVSWYQQTPGQGLQFLFEYFSETQRNKGNFPGRFSGRQFSNSRSEMNVSTLELGDSALYLCASSLLTGNTEAFFGQGTRLTVV.

The rearrangement links TRBV11-2 to TRBJ1-1; D ambiguous. CDR3 size: 13 residues. Germline V lookup: CDR1 SGHAT, CDR2 FQNNGV. Trimming left V 1 base short and J 0 bases short, with 3 bases between. CDR3 loop: CASSLAVNTEAFF. The DNA for the CDR3 is TGTGCCAGCAGCTTAGCGGTGAACACTGAAGCTTTCTTT.

This chain connects TRBV28 to TRBJ2-7, with 9 bases aligning to TRBD2. CDR1 and CDR2 (germline): MDHEN, SYDVKM. The CDR3 has 14 residues. After removal of 5 bases from V and 9 bases from J, the junction contained 11 bases not matched to a gene. DNA of the CDR3: TGTGCCAGCAGTCTACTAGCGGGCGATCCTAGGCAGTACTTC. Translation gives CASSLLAGDPRQYF. Full variable domain (missing parts from reference TRBV28 and TRBJ2-7): DVKVTQSSRYLVKRTGEKVFLECVQDMDHENMFWYRQDPGLGLRLIYFSYDVKMKEKGDIPEGYSVSREKKERFSLILESASTNQTSMYLCASSLLAGDPRQYFGPGTRLTVT.

This clone appeared once. V usage is TRBV21-1 and J usage is TRBJ1-2; TRBD1 is the table's D call, not checked against the DNA. TRBV21-1 is tagged as a pseudogene. The CDR3 is made up of 15 amino acids. The CDR3 loop reads CASSKVGGSDYGYTF. As DNA, the CDR3 is TGTGCCAGCAGCAAAGTTGGGGGCAGCGACTATGGCTACACCTTC.

V and J are TRBV5-1 and TRBJ2-3; 7 bases are shared with TRBD1. The V segment lost 4 bases and the J segment 1 base; nucleotides outside the gene matches: 3. This CDR3 spans 14 amino acids. Germline V gives CDR1 SGHRS, CDR2 YFSETQ. The CDR3: CASSGQAGTDTQYF. CDR3 in DNA: TGCGCCAGCAGCGGACAGGCTGGCACAGATACGCAGTATTTT.

The gene calls are TRBV11-2 and TRBJ2-1; TRBD2 matches 8 bases. V shed 3 bases, J shed 7 bases, and the junction held 2 bases outside the gene matches. Germline V gene sequence: CDR1 SGHAT, CDR2 FQNNGV. This CDR3 has 13 amino acids. The CDR3 sequence: CASSLGLVNEQFF. The CDR3 region has the DNA TGTGCCAGCAGCTTGGGACTAGTAAATGAGCAGTTCTTC.

As to this clone: Other DNA sequences within the sample encode an identical CDR3. The rearrangement uses TRBV28 and TRBJ1-2, with D maybe TRBD1 (5 bases). Germline V CDR1 and CDR2: MDHEN, SYDVKM. V was cut by 2 bases and J by 4 bases, with 8 bases left in between. CDR3 length: 13 residues. CDR3 amino acids: CASSLQGGYGYTF. The CDR3 nucleotides are TGTGCCAGCAGTTTACAGGGAGGCTATGGCTACACCTTC.

CDR3 sequence reads: CASSLKAGRETQYF. In DNA, the CDR3 is TGTGCCAGCAGCTTAAAGGCAGGCAGGGAGACCCAGTACTTC. The rearrangement joins TRBV7-3 to TRBJ2-5; D not certain. The CDR3 sequence is 14 residues long. In germline, CDR1 is SGHTA, CDR2 FQGTGA. V shed 1 base and J shed 5 bases, with 11 bases lying between them.

The chain recombines TRBV7-2 with TRBJ2-2, with D possibly TRBD1 on 5 matching bases. Trimming took off 4 bases at V and 3 bases at J, with 9 bases between the two ends. The germline gives CDR1 SGHTA, CDR2 FQGNSA. This CDR3 comprises 14 residues. The CDR3, as DNA: TGTGCCAGCAGCTGGGGCGGCGACACCGGGGAGCTGTTTTTT. Its translation is CASSWGGDTGELFF.

This sequence joins TRBV11-3 and TRBJ1-1; no definite D call. The CDR3 spans 13 residues. Looked up from germline, CDR1 is SGHNT and CDR2 is YENEEA. Trimming shortened V by 3 bases and J by 5 bases, and 10 bases separated the two germline ends. The CDR3 nucleotides read TGTGCCAGCAGCTTTGGTCGGGGAACTGAAGCTTTCTTT. Its translation: CASSFGRGTEAFF.

This chain connects TRBV24-1 to TRBJ2-1; TRBD1 might be the D (5 bases). The ends were cut back, 2 bases at V and 2 bases at J, with 12 bases in the middle. Germline loops: CDR1 KGHDR, CDR2 SFDVKD. The CDR3 contains 16 residues. The CDR3 reads CATSDWTPNAYNEQFF. CDR3 sequence (DNA): TGTGCCACCAGTGATTGGACACCAAACGCCTACAATGAGCAGTTCTTC.

The gene calls are TRBV28 and TRBJ2-7; the match to TRBD2 covers 7 bases. The CDR3 extends over 14 amino acids. Germline V gene lookup returns CDR1 MDHEN and CDR2 SYDVKM. V lost 6 bases and J lost 3; bases outside the gene matches: 8. CDR3 nucleotides: TGTGCCAGCAGGAGCGGACTAGGTAACTACGAGCAGTACTTC. Amino acid sequence: CASRSGLGNYEQYF.

The chain couples TRBV7-5 to TRBJ1-1; the table calls TRBD1, which could not be checked here. TRBV7-5 is a recognized pseudogene. The CDR3 covers 16 residues. The DNA for the CDR3 is TGTGTCAGAAGCCGGAGACAGGGCCCAGGGAACACTGAAGCTTTCTTT. Its translation is CVRSRRQGPGNTEAFF.

This chain links TRBV28 with TRBJ2-7; the D gene is possibly TRBD1 (5 bases). The V gene's germline CDR1 is MDHEN and CDR2 SYDVKM. This CDR3 is 13 amino acids long. V gave up 3 bases and J gave up 3 bases, with 9 bases separating them. The CDR3 loop reads CASSFQGHYEQYF. The CDR3 region has the DNA TGTGCCAGCAGTTTTCAGGGTCACTACGAGCAGTACTTC.

The J gene is TRBJ1-2, the V gene TRBV7-2; 10 bases align to TRBD1. J lost 3 bases, V lost 5 bases, and 9 bases had no gene match. The CDR3 has 16 residues. Germline loops: CDR1 SGHTA, CDR2 FQGNSA. In DNA form, the CDR3 reads TGTGCCAGCAGCGCCCAGACAGGGGGCCTTGACTATGGCTACACCTTC. The encoded protein is CASSAQTGGLDYGYTF.